This T cell receptor beta chain was found in a study of cytomegalovirus exposure and HLA in healthy donors listed by TCRdb under 2017. Regarding the study in general: An earlier analysis of approximately 550 of the donors reported 250 to 300 Gb of sequence data and more than 90 million unique TCR beta sequences from 150 million to 200 million T cells. The genetic ancestry cluster associated with self-reported Caucasian donors included approximately 85% of the roughly 400 genotyped donors. An early release covering roughly 640 HLA-typed donors comprised approximately 290 gigabases of sequencing data and 85 million or so unique TCR sequences. Rather than drawing on any new phenotypic data, the later analysis identified candidate immune exposures from TCR beta sequences and the way those sequences occurred across donors. A later analysis re-analyzed previously published TCR beta repertoires from hundreds of donors and added high-resolution HLA genotyping to study TCR occurrence patterns. A later genetic analysis took genome-wide SNP genotypes for about three fifths of the roughly 670 donors and used that subset as a discovery cohort. The study aimed to test whether signatures of past pathogen exposure could be identified by cataloging public T cell receptors. The number of donors typed differed by locus, with roughly 629-640 for A, B, C, DRB1 and DQB1, around 560 for DQA1, 606 for DPA1, and approximately 470 for DPB1. Among 300 to 500 genotyped donors of the cohort, an average of approximately 240,000 unique TCR beta nucleotide sequences was sequenced per donor, of which 15% to 20% were non-productive. The T cell repertoires of some 700 subjects were profiled by immunosequencing and related to cytomegalovirus serostatus. Roughly five DR-DQ haplotypes were treated as single units for association and clustering because of strong linkage in the cohort. High-throughput TCR immunosequencing, statistical association of individual TCRs with disease status, and machine learning were combined to predict cytomegalovirus infection status. HLA typing covered class I and class II loci at four-digit resolution. Along with the 666-subject first cohort, a separate validation cohort of over 90 different subjects was used. Alongside the repertoire data, information on donor age, sex, ethnicity and CMV serostatus was compiled. An earlier analysis of around 640 of the donors used high-throughput TCR beta sequencing to judge whether each TCR beta V gene segment behaved as functional or pseudogenic. All discovery cohort repertoires had been generated using a single sequencing platform. The paper as a whole reports these results and caveats: Across donors, most TCR sequences were observed very rarely, whereas some public TCRs were present in many individuals. A later analysis reported that several top co-occurrence clusters appeared linked to parvovirus B19, influenza, CMV and Epstein-Barr virus. In a later genetic analysis, a missense DCLRE1C variant was associated with V-gene and J-gene trimming of TCR beta chains, and the association was replicated in an independent cohort. Specific HLA alleles were associated with around 18,000 TCR beta sequences at a false discovery rate of 0.05 in a later analysis. In a later analysis, HLA-associated TCR beta chains were found to be more clonally expanded and to have lower generation probabilities than equally common non-associated chains. Because HLA typing was unavailable for some donors at each locus, only the typed subset was used in association tests. In an earlier analysis of 587 of the donors, most TCR beta V segments appeared in productive rearrangements about 87% or about 30% of the time, broadly matching IMGT annotations. This cohort had only TCR beta chains sequenced, and the lack of alpha or paired-chain data limited which features could be detected. In both the original and validation cohorts, the classifier was reported to diagnose cytomegalovirus status with high specificity and sensitivity. A later analysis found that TCR association rates varied across HLA loci, with DRB1 alleles showing the most associated TCRs and HLA-C alleles the fewest. A further reported finding was that TCR beta sequences accurately predicted the HLA-A and HLA-B alleles for most subjects in the first cohort. In the study, 150 to 200 TCR beta chains were listed as associated with cytomegalovirus. The sequencing pipeline was judged likely to have produced a cluster of highly shared sequence variants as a technical artifact. The only immune exposure information available for the cohort was CMV serostatus. Three of the identified cytomegalovirus-associated TCR beta chains were confirmed in vitro to be specific for cytomegalovirus antigens. When HLA alleles, especially DR and DQ, strongly co-occurred, TCR associations were difficult to assign to individual alleles. A later analysis found that most CMV-associated TCR beta chains appeared HLA-restricted, with HLA associations seemingly driven largely by CMV exposure. Correlated functional status among segregating V segments might reflect linkage disequilibrium, but an unknown experimental factor could not be ruled out. The presence/absence analyses assumed that sequencing depth was roughly uniform across donors, and that assumption may not be true. Because counts were too low, some 16 rarely observed V segments, including chromosome 9 orphons, were excluded from the earlier analysis of 587 of the donors. The authors suggested that the approach could potentially be extended to other disease states and immunological phenotypes. Compared with the approximately 720-donor mean, donors in an Asian-associated ancestry cluster had fewer N-insertions in productive TCRs, according to a later genetic analysis.

Receptor amplification or capture employed the immunoSEQ multiplex PCR assay. For the multiplex PCR, a mixture combining 60 forward primers for TCR Vbeta segments and 13 reverse primers for TCR Jbeta segments was used. A multiplex PCR assay on genomic DNA amplified the CDR3 region of rearranged TCR beta genes. The Illumina HiSeq System was used to sequence the amplified TCR beta libraries as 87-base-pair reads. The source study handled its data this way. Across the roughly 640 repertoires, a later analysis counted 60 million to 90 million unique TCR beta chains, about 10 million of which were shared by at least two donors. Raw reads were error-corrected and collapsed into unique sequences by a nearest-neighbor algorithm in which closely related sequences were merged to remove PCR and sequencing errors. CDR3 sequences were aligned to IMGT reference sequences to assign V, D and J gene segments. Each retained sequence needed at least a six-nucleotide match to both a V gene segment and a J gene segment. Rearrangements were classified as productive when the CDR3 lacked stop codons and remained in frame with V and J, and all other rearrangements were classified as non-productive. Following IMGT convention, CDR3 was defined as the stretch from the second conserved V-encoded cysteine to the conserved J-encoded phenylalanine. The earlier analysis of 587 of the donors excluded sequences that lacked an unambiguous match to a single V gene segment. An earlier analysis of a few hundred of the donors called V segments functional above 56.7% productive rearrangements and segregating when the between-donor standard deviation exceeded 5%. A statistical classification framework was built for diagnosing cytomegalovirus status from the catalog of TCR beta chain sequences. In a later analysis, TCR nucleotide sequences were compared against IMGT/GENE-DB human TR gene sequences so that V and J genes could be assigned. In a later analysis, CDR3 sequences and most-parsimonious VDJ recombination scenarios were assigned using the TCRdist pipeline. A later analysis defined each TCR beta chain by its CDR3 amino acid sequence plus V-gene family, and excluded reads lacking a unique V-gene family. In a later analysis, a few hundred highly shared, low-generation-probability nucleotide sequences were removed to address suspected cross-contamination and a sequencing artifact. In a later analysis, a clonal expansion index for each public chain was calculated from normalized within-repertoire ranks of inferred template counts. In a later analysis, generation probabilities were computed with a VDJ recombination model fitted to out-of-frame rearrangements, and the resulting probabilities were checked against IGoR. Hypergeometric tests were used in a later analysis to score TCR-TCR, TCR-HLA and TCR-CMV co-occurrence, with a repertoire-size bias correction applied to the TCR pairs. False discovery rates were estimated in a later analysis by permuting HLA or CMV assignments 20 times. In a later analysis, co-occurring TCRs were grouped using DBSCAN, with TCRdist sequence similarity added in when clustering inside HLA-allele-positive subsets. For co-occurrence clustering, repertoires with fewer than 30,000 or more than 120,000 public chains were excluded, along with about five repertoires with anomalous nucleotide sharing. TCRdb obtained this table from immuneACCESS and retained in-frame rearrangements with V and J assigned. These tables miss some clones; where compared with another copy, unresolved V genes account for less than half of the shortfall, and the remainder is unexplained. D and trimming were read from the DNA, whereas the V and J calls and clone size are those reported in that table. This sample is represented by 140,000 to 150,000 clones; under 90% of them were singletons. The ten most abundant clones make up roughly 4.7% of the sample.

This clone was recorded once. What this receptor recognizes is not known. Qualities for individual bases were not recorded, and no much larger clone is one base off. The cohort comprised some 700 healthy bone marrow donors. At the time of sampling, every cohort member was nominally healthy, though immune exposures that went unrecorded were likely present. The donor tested CMV seronegative and was one of the 352 seronegative cohort members. Every donor gave a peripheral blood sample, and the peripheral blood mononuclear cells from that sample were used for TCR beta sequencing. Genomic DNA extraction from the blood cell samples was performed with the Qiagen DNeasy Blood Extraction Kit. The sample was PBMCs. This TCR was recovered from a middle-aged man in good health and CMV-seronegative.

The bases read TGTGCCAGTAGTCGTGGGACAGGGCATAGTGAGCAGTTCTTC. It is translated as CASSRGTGHSEQFF. In this chain, TRBV19 is recombined with TRBJ2-1; 9 of the junction bases match TRBD1. The CDR3 has 14 amino acids, counting the end cysteine and phenylalanine. Only the CDR3 region is kept as DNA, spanning 42 bases read in frame from base 1. CDR1 and CDR2, per the germline V gene (reference sequence), are LNHDA and SQIVND. Trimming removed 5 bases from V and 9 bases from J; the gene matches leave 8 bases unexplained.